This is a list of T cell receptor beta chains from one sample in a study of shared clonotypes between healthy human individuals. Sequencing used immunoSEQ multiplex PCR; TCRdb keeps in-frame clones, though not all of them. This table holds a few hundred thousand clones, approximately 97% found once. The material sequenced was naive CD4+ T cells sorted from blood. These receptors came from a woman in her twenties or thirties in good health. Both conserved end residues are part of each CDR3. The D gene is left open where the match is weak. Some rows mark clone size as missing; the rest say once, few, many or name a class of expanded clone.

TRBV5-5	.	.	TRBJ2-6	CASSPLVGANVLTF	TGTGCCAGCAGCCCCCTTGTTGGGGCCAACGTCCTGACTTTC
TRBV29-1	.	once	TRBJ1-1	CSVERRLNTEAFF	TGCAGCGTTGAACGACGGTTGAACACTGAAGCTTTCTTT
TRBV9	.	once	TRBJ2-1	CASSARVSGEQFF	TGTGCCAGCAGCGCCCGTGTTTCAGGTGAGCAGTTCTTC
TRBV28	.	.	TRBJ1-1	CASSFRSMNTEAFF	TGTGCCAGCAGTTTCAGGAGTATGAACACTGAAGCTTTCTTT
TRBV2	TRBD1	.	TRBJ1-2	CASSRQGGYTF	TGTGCCAGCAGCAGACAGGGCGGCTACACCTTC
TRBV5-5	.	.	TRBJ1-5	CASSPTGRPQHF	TGTGCCAGCAGCCCAACAGGGAGGCCCCAGCATTTT
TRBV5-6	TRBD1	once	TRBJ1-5	CASSKGQGGNQPQHF	TGTGCCAGCAGCAAGGGACAGGGGGGCAATCAGCCCCAGCATTTT
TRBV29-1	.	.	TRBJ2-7	CSVDGGANSYEQYF	TGCAGCGTTGATGGGGGAGCGAACTCCTACGAGCAGTACTTC
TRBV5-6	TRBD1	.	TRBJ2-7	CASSFDRGYEQYF	TGTGCCAGCAGCTTTGACAGGGGTTACGAGCAGTACTTC
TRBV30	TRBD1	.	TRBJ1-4	CAWSLPGTGDEKLFF	TGTGCCTGGAGCCTACCCGGGACAGGGGATGAAAAACTGTTTTTT
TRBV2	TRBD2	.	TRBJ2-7	CASKGRLAVTYEQYF	TGTGCCAGCAAAGGAAGACTAGCGGTGACCTACGAGCAGTACTTC
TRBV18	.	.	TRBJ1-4	CASSPDTTTTNEKLFF	TGTGCCAGCTCGCCCGACACAACCACAACTAATGAAAAACTGTTTTTT
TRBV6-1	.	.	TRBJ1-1	CASSAVANTEAFF	TGTGCCAGCAGCGCGGTAGCGAACACTGAAGCTTTCTTT
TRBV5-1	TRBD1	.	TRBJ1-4	CASSGQGTTNEKLFF	TGCGCCAGCAGCGGACAGGGAACAACTAATGAAAAACTGTTTTTT
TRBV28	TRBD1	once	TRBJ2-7	CASSPPPDGTGNYEQYF	TGTGCCAGCAGTCCGCCCCCCGACGGGACAGGCAACTACGAGCAGTACTTC
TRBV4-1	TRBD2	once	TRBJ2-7	CASSQDRTSGGTYEQYF	TGCGCCAGCAGCCAAGATAGGACTAGCGGGGGGACCTACGAGCAGTACTTC
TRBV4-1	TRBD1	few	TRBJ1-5	CASSQGQGPNQPQHF	TGCGCCAGCAGCCAAGGACAGGGCCCTAATCAGCCCCAGCATTTT
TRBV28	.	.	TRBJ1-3	CASRKEYTIYF	TGTGCCAGCAGAAAGGAATACACCATATATTTT
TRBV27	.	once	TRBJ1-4	CASQGAGGGNEKLFF	TGTGCCAGCCAAGGGGCGGGAGGGGGTAATGAAAAACTGTTTTTT
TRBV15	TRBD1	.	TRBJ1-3	CATSRLQGALFSGNTIYF	TGTGCCACCAGCAGACTACAGGGGGCCCTTTTCTCTGGAAACACCATATATTTT
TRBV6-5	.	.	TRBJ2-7	CASRGAGASSYEQYF	TGTGCCAGCAGGGGGGCAGGCGCCTCGTCCTACGAGCAGTACTTC
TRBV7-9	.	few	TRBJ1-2	CASAAYYGYTF	TGTGCCAGCGCAGCGTACTATGGCTACACCTTC
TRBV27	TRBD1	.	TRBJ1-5	CRPGTGAPSNQPQHF	TGCCGTCCCGGGACAGGGGCCCCGAGCAATCAGCCCCAGCATTTT
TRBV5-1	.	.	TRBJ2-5	CASSPLRAGQETQYF	TGCGCCAGCAGCCCTTTACGAGCGGGCCAAGAGACCCAGTACTTC
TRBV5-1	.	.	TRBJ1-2	CASSRHESTRPVYGYTF	TGCGCCAGCAGCCGGCATGAATCAACTAGGCCTGTCTATGGCTACACCTTC
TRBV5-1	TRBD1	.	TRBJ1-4	CASSLKVAGGIEKLFF	TGCGCCAGCAGCTTGAAAGTGGCAGGGGGGATTGAAAAACTGTTTTTT
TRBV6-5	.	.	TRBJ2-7	CASSEETEQYF	TGTGCCAGCAGTGAAGAGACAGAGCAGTACTTC
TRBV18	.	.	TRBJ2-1	CASSPGSTYNEQFF	TGTGCCAGCTCACCGGGCTCCACCTACAATGAGCAGTTCTTC
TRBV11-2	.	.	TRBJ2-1	CASSLGENEQFF	TGTGCCAGCAGCTTGGGGGAGAACGAGCAGTTCTTC